This T cell receptor (beta chain) was sequenced for a study of blood T cell repertoires in COVID-19. Germline V gene lookup returns CDR1 MGHDK and CDR2 SYGVNS. The CDR3 extends over 16 amino acids. Trimming shortened V by 0 bases and J by 3 bases, and 15 bases separated the two germline ends. Repertoires were generated with immunoSEQ multiplex PCR, while TCRdb's copy carries only in-frame clones and drops some. This table has approximately 220,000 clones, approximately 85% appearing once. The sequenced sample consisted of peripheral blood. This clonotype was obtained from a man aged 50 or older who had recovered from COVID-19. V usage is TRBV25-1 and J usage is TRBJ2-7; D may be TRBD1 (6 bases). The CDR3, as DNA: TGTGCCAGCAGTGAATATGGGGCGGGCAGGGGCTACGAGCAGTACTTC. Protein product: CASSEYGAGRGYEQYF.